This T cell receptor beta chain emerged from a study of blood T cell repertoires in COVID-19. The overall study: Acute and convalescent COVID-19 samples came from the United States, Italy and Spain. PBMCs, B-cell-depleted T cells, or T cells provided the cDNA or gDNA that made up the material.

In the original workflow: Counts of nucleated cells, estimated from reference gene primer amplification, were obtained. Sequenced by immunoSEQ multiplex PCR; TCRdb stores in-frame clones only, minus some. D and trimming come from the DNA, and the V and J calls and clone size come from that table. The sample contains roughly 100,000 clones, 65% to 90% of which appear only once. This CDR3 contains 14 residues. From germline, CDR1 is MNHEY and CDR2 SVGAGI. The trim removed 0 bases at V and 2 bases at J, leaving 1 base unmatched. The TCR comes from a man aged 50 to 60 with acute or convalescent COVID-19. V is TRBV6-5 and J is TRBJ2-7; 7 bases fit TRBD1. Sequenced input: peripheral blood. CDR3 amino acids: CASSYSTGTYEQYF. The DNA for the CDR3 is TGTGCCAGCAGTTACTCGACAGGGACCTACGAGCAGTACTTC.